The 29 T cell receptor beta chains below all came from one sample that was sequenced in a study of T cell responses to AZD1222 COVID-19 vaccine. Using immunoSEQ multiplex PCR, the repertoire was profiled, and TCRdb retains in-frame clones only, with some absent. Of some 130,000 clones in the sample, around nine tenths were seen once. The material was peripheral blood, obtained on day 0 of AZD1222 vaccination. These receptors were obtained from an adult in good health.

The CDR3 DNA sequence: TGTGCCAGCAGAGACCGGACGGTAAACTATGGCTACACCTTC. This translates into CASRDRTVNYGYTF. This chain uses TRBV6-5 with TRBJ1-2; D not resolved. The CDR3 covers 14 residues. Trimming removed 6 bases from V and 2 bases from J, with 13 bases in between. In germline, CDR1 is MNHEY, CDR2 SVGAGI.

The V and J genes are TRBV3-1 (or the pseudogene TRBV3-2) and TRBJ1-2; D remains ambiguous. The germline CDR1 and CDR2 sequences are LGHDT and YNNKEL (reference sequence). Trimming removed 4 bases at V and 4 bases at J, with 16 bases between. The CDR3 is 15 amino acids. CDR3 nucleotides: TGTGCCAGCAGCCCTAGGATGGCCTCCTCCTATGGCTACACCTTC. Its protein is CASSPRMASSYGYTF.

The genes are TRBV7-9 and TRBJ1-5; D unresolved. Germline V gene data show CDR1 as SEHNR and CDR2 as FQNEAQ (reference sequence). CDR3 length: 14 residues. Trimming took 5 bases from V and 0 from J, leaving 8 bases between them. CDR3 region: CASSLVSSNQPQHF. The CDR3, as DNA: TGTGCCAGCAGCCTGGTATCTAGCAATCAGCCCCAGCATTTT.

This clone was detected only a few times. J is TRBJ2-5 and V is TRBV19, with 8 bases identical to TRBD1. Germline V gene sequence: CDR1 LNHDA, CDR2 SQIVND (reference sequence). The CDR3 is 16 amino acids. The V and J ends lost 2 bases and 1 base, in that order; junction bases with no gene match: 6. For the CDR3, the DNA is TGTGCCAGTAGTATACTAGACAGGGGATTCCAAGAGACCCAGTACTTC. Translated: CASSILDRGFQETQYF.

The chain is built from TRBV29-1 and TRBJ2-1; 7 bases align to TRBD1. This CDR3 is 18 amino acids long. J was trimmed by 2 bases and V by 0 bases; bases with no gene match: 13. Germline loops: CDR1 SQVTM, CDR2 ANQGSEA. CDR3 in DNA: TGCAGCGTTGAAGATAGCTCGGACAGGACGCTCCCCTACAATGAGCAGTTCTTC. Amino acid sequence: CSVEDSSDRTLPYNEQFF.

J is TRBJ2-3 and V is TRBV5-1; TRBD2 agrees at 8 bases. The CDR3 totals 17 residues. With V trimmed by 1 base and J by 0 bases, 7 bases remained unmatched. Germline CDR1 SGHRS, CDR2 YFSETQ. Here the CDR3 DNA reads TGCGCCAGCAGCTTGCTCCCGGCTAGCGGGAGCACAGATACGCAGTATTTT. Amino acid sequence: CASSLLPASGSTDTQYF.

This chain connects TRBV27 to TRBJ1-5; 10 bases fit TRBD1. Germline CDR1 reads MNHEY; CDR2 reads SMNVEV (reference sequence). The junction had 5 bases not matched to a gene; V was cut back by 5 bases and J by 7 bases. The CDR3 spans 14 residues. The CDR3 sequence is CASSVRDRGQPQHF. In DNA, the CDR3 is TGTGCCAGCAGTGTGCGGGACAGGGGACAGCCCCAGCATTTT.

The V and J genes are TRBV10-2 and TRBJ2-3; 8 positions agree with TRBD2. V trimming: 7 bases; J trimming: 2 bases; junction bases outside the gene matches: 5. The CDR3 spans 14 residues. The germline V gene encodes CDR1 WSHSY and CDR2 SAAADI. CDR3 region: CASTLAGLTDTQYF. As DNA, the CDR3 is TGCGCCAGCACCCTAGCGGGCCTCACAGATACGCAGTATTTT.

This clone was recorded a few times. The CDR3, as DNA: TGTGCCAGCAGCCAATTGTGGGGGGATGAAAAACTGTTTTTT. Translated: CASSQLWGDEKLFF. V is TRBV4-2 and J is TRBJ1-4; a weak D match, TRBD1 (5 bases). The CDR3 runs 14 residues. The germline V gene has CDR1 LGHNA and CDR2 YNFKEQ. V shed 2 bases and J shed 6 bases, with 10 bases lying between them.

V usage is TRBV19 and J usage is TRBJ2-2, with 7 bases aligning to TRBD2. CDR3 length: 15 amino acids. V lost 2 bases to trimming and J lost 6 bases; unmatched junction nucleotides: 6. The germline CDR1 and CDR2 sequences are LNHDA and SQIVND (reference sequence). DNA of the CDR3: TGTGCCAGTAGTATAAGGCGGGAGTTACCCGGGGAGCTGTTTTTT. This codes for CASSIRRELPGELFF.

The chain uses TRBV7-8 and TRBJ2-7; TRBD2 aligns across 8 bases. V lost 5 bases to trimming and J lost 4 bases; unmatched junction nucleotides: 13. The CDR3 has 16 residues. CDR1 SGHVS and CDR2 FQNEAQ come from the germline V gene. The CDR3 here is CASSPTFLAGPYEQYF. Here the CDR3 DNA reads TGTGCCAGCAGCCCCACCTTTTTAGCGGGACCATACGAGCAGTACTTC.

This clone showed up just once. The chain recombines TRBV29-1 with TRBJ1-2, with TRBD1 matching 7 bases. Trimming removed 6 bases from V and 4 bases from J; junction bases left unmatched: 14. Germline V gene lookup returns CDR1 SQVTM and CDR2 ANQGSEA. There are 15 residues in the CDR3. CDR3 residues: CSVPPSGQDLYGYTF. The CDR3 nucleotides are TGCAGCGTCCCTCCAAGTGGACAGGACCTCTATGGCTACACCTTC.

The chain employs TRBV3-1 (or the pseudogene TRBV3-2) and TRBJ1-3; D gene uncertain. This CDR3 is 15 amino acids long. Germline CDR1 reads LGHDT; CDR2 reads YNNKEL (reference sequence). V lost 1 base and J 0 bases, leaving 7 bases between the germline ends. In DNA, the CDR3 is TGTGCCAGCAGCCAAGTAGGACGCTCTGGAAACACCATATATTTT. Its translation: CASSQVGRSGNTIYF.

This chain joins TRBV3-1 (or the pseudogene TRBV3-2) and TRBJ2-5, with TRBD2 matching 9 bases. This CDR3 is 15 amino acids long. The J segment lost 2 bases and the V segment lost 4 bases, leaving 5 bases of the junction unmatched. Germline-derived CDR1 and CDR2 are LGHDT and YNNKEL (reference sequence). The CDR3 region is CASSPGTSKQETQYF. In DNA, the CDR3 is TGTGCCAGCAGCCCCGGGACTAGCAAACAAGAGACCCAGTACTTC.

The chain is built from TRBV7-3 and TRBJ2-5, with D possibly matching TRBD2 (5 bases). Germline V CDR1 and CDR2: SGHTA, FQGTGA. V was shortened by 2 bases and J by 5 bases, with 6 bases between the two germline ends. There are 12 residues in the CDR3. CDR3 sequence reads: CASSLPGETQYF. The CDR3 nucleotides are TGTGCCAGCAGCTTACCGGGGGAGACCCAGTACTTC.

The chain carries TRBV27 and TRBJ1-2, with a possible D match to TRBD1 (6 bases). Germline CDR1 MNHEY, CDR2 SMNVEV (reference sequence). V shed 5 bases and J shed 7 bases, with 11 bases lying between them. The CDR3 totals 12 residues. The CDR3 DNA reads TGTGCCAGCAGTAAAGGGGGGCTTGGCTACACCTTC. This encodes CASSKGGLGYTF.

This chain links TRBV5-1 with TRBJ1-4, with 12 bases lining up with TRBD1. Germline CDR1 is SGHRS and CDR2 is YFSETQ. Trimming took 4 bases from V and 8 from J; bases not matched to a gene: 6. The CDR3 length is 15 residues. CDR3 bases: TGCGCCAGCAGCATAGGGGACAGGGGGCCCGAAAAACTGTTTTTT. It codes for CASSIGDRGPEKLFF.

The rearrangement uses TRBV7-8 and TRBJ1-4; the D gene is possibly TRBD1 (5 bases). Trimming removed 7 bases from V and 6 bases from J, with 15 bases in between. Germline V gives CDR1 SGHVS, CDR2 FQNEAQ. The CDR3 sequence is 14 residues long. The CDR3 DNA is TGTGCCAGCACCGGAGACAGCGGACATGAAAAACTGTTTTTT. It codes for CASTGDSGHEKLFF.

The chain has TRBV11-2 and TRBJ2-1; 9 bases map to TRBD2. Germline V gene lookup returns CDR1 SGHAT and CDR2 FQNNGV. Germline trimming cut 2 bases from V and 4 bases from J; bases unmatched to any gene: 6. This CDR3 is 16 amino acids long. This CDR3 reads CASSLPPAGGYNEQFF. In DNA, the CDR3 is TGTGCCAGCAGCTTACCCCCGGCGGGGGGGTACAATGAGCAGTTCTTC.

Details on this clone: The junction does not match germline at one end; this may be a read error. The V gene is TRBV6-1, the J gene TRBJ2-7; maybe TRBD1 (6 bases). This CDR3 is 12 amino acids long. Germline-derived CDR1 and CDR2 are MNHNS and SASEGT. CDR3 protein: CASSEGTFEQYF. For the CDR3, the DNA is TGTGCCAGCAGCGAAGGGACATTCGAGCAGTACTTC.

The genes are TRBV10-3 and TRBJ2-3, with D perhaps being TRBD1 or TRBD2 (6 bases each). Trimming pared 2 bases from V and 1 base from J, leaving 25 bases between. CDR1 and CDR2 (germline): ENHRY, SYGVKD. This CDR3 comprises 20 residues. The CDR3 spells CAISEREQGWRDQRTDTQYF. The CDR3, as DNA: TGTGCCATCAGTGAGAGGGAACAGGGCTGGCGGGATCAACGCACAGATACGCAGTATTTT.

J is TRBJ2-7 and V is TRBV5-1; TRBD2 matches 10 bases. Per germline, CDR1 SGHRS and CDR2 YFSETQ. Losses at the gene ends were 4 bases for V and 2 bases for J; bases not matched to a gene: 9. The CDR3 extends over 16 amino acids. The CDR3 region is CASSPLTSGQTYEQYF. The CDR3 DNA reads TGCGCCAGCAGCCCGTTGACTAGCGGGCAAACCTACGAGCAGTACTTC.

The V and J genes are TRBV6-2 or TRBV6-3 and TRBJ2-3; perhaps TRBD2 as D (7 bases). V was pared by 6 bases and J by 5 bases, with 21 bases between. This CDR3 is 16 amino acids long. Germline V CDR1 and CDR2: MNHEY, SVGEGT. The CDR3 bases are TGTGCCAGCAGCCCTACGGCCGGGGGGCTAGTAGATACGCAGTATTTT. Amino acids: CASSPTAGGLVDTQYF.

On this clone itself: Other nucleotide sequences in the sample specify the same CDR3. This chain connects TRBV12-3 or TRBV12-4 to TRBJ1-5; no clear D. The CDR3 contains 13 residues. Trimming removed 3 bases from V and 1 base from J, with 4 bases in between. The CDR3 DNA reads as TGTGCCAGCAGTTTTGGGAGCAATCAGCCCCAGCATTTT. Its protein is CASSFGSNQPQHF.

V and J are TRBV3-1 (or the pseudogene TRBV3-2) and TRBJ1-2; maybe TRBD1 (5 bases). CDR1 and CDR2 (germline): LGHDT, YNNKEL (reference sequence). CDR3 length equals 12 residues. V gave up 0 bases and J gave up 7 bases, with 6 bases separating them. CDR3 bases: TGTGCCAGCAGCCAAGACAGGGTTGGCTACACCTTC. Protein product: CASSQDRVGYTF.

The rearrangement links TRBV5-1 to TRBJ2-2; D is perhaps TRBD1 (5 bases). Trimming removed 0 bases from V and 6 bases from J, with 9 bases in between. The germline V gene has CDR1 SGHRS and CDR2 YFSETQ. This CDR3 is 14 amino acids long. CDR3 coding DNA: TGCGCCAGCAGCTTGGTAGCAGGGTCCGGGGAGCTGTTTTTT. Translation gives CASSLVAGSGELFF.

Here the CDR3 reads CATRVGARNQPQHF. In DNA, the CDR3 is TGTGCCACCAGGGTCGGGGCCCGGAATCAGCCCCAGCATTTT. The V gene is TRBV24-1, the J gene TRBJ1-5; possible D gene TRBD1, 5 bases. The CDR3 is 14 amino acids. Germline assignment: CDR1 KGHDR and CDR2 SFDVKD. With 7 bases removed from V and 4 bases from J, the gap between germline ends came to 13 bases.

This clone is a singleton in its sample. The V and J genes are TRBV5-8 and TRBJ2-2; 12 nucleotides align to TRBD1. The V gene's germline CDR1 is SGHTS and CDR2 YDEGEE. This CDR3 spans 16 amino acids. V shed 2 bases, J shed 7 bases, and the junction held 6 bases outside the gene matches. CDR3 DNA sequence: TGTGCCAGCAGCTTACGGGACAGGGGGCTTTTCGGGGAGCTGTTTTTT. Its translation is CASSLRDRGLFGELFF.

V and J are TRBV30 and TRBJ2-7; maybe TRBD2 (5 bases). The germline V gene has CDR1 GTSNPN and CDR2 SVGIG (reference sequence). There are 14 residues in the CDR3. The ends were cut back, 3 bases at V and 2 bases at J, with 14 bases in the middle. CDR3 sequence (DNA): TGTGCCTGGAGCTTTTTTGCGGGTCCCTACGAGCAGTACTTC. Protein product: CAWSFFAGPYEQYF.